The T cell receptor (beta chain) under discussion was sequenced for a study of control samples from healthy donors and cancer patients. CDR3 length: 13 residues. CDR1 SGHVS and CDR2 FQNEAQ come from the germline V gene. The germline V and J ends were trimmed by 5 bases and 3 bases, with 11 bases remaining between them. Data came from immunoSEQ multiplex PCR; TCRdb stores just in-frame clones and leaves some out. The sample has tens of thousands of clones; about 88% are singletons. The receptor was isolated from a man aged 65 to 79 with lung cancer. Material for sequencing was PBMCs. V usage is TRBV7-8 and J usage is TRBJ2-7, with D possibly TRBD1 on 5 matching bases. The CDR3 DNA sequence: TGTGCCAGCAGCCTAGGACACCTCTACGAGCAGTACTTC. Its protein is CASSLGHLYEQYF.